This TCR beta chain was captured in a study of T cells in Graves' hyperthyroidism and ophthalmopathy. Trimming left V 6 bases short and J 5 bases short, with 14 bases between. The CDR3 length is 13 residues. Germline V gene data show CDR1 as SNHLY and CDR2 as FYNNEI. Clinical symptoms, serum thyroxine, TRAb, thyroid ultrasound and orbital computed tomography informed diagnoses. Fresh 10 ml peripheral blood yielded PBMCs. The source material, RNA transcripts, was used to amplify TCR beta CDR3 regions. The HTBI primer set drove a first-round RT-PCR of the TCR CDR3. MiXCR, run by TCRdb on the multiplex PCR reads, gives a single entry per CDR3 protein. In the table there are over 350,000 distinct CDR3 sequences, approximately 17% of which are singletons. This clonotype was counted at least ten times.

The chain joins TRBV2 to TRBJ2-7; the D gene is possibly TRBD2 (5 bases). Sequences were obtained from blood. The TCR originated in a man between 18 and 29 years old with Graves' ophthalmopathy. DNA of the CDR3: TGTGCCAGCAGCCGAACCTTGGGAGACGAGCAGTACTTC. This sequence encodes CASSRTLGDEQYF.